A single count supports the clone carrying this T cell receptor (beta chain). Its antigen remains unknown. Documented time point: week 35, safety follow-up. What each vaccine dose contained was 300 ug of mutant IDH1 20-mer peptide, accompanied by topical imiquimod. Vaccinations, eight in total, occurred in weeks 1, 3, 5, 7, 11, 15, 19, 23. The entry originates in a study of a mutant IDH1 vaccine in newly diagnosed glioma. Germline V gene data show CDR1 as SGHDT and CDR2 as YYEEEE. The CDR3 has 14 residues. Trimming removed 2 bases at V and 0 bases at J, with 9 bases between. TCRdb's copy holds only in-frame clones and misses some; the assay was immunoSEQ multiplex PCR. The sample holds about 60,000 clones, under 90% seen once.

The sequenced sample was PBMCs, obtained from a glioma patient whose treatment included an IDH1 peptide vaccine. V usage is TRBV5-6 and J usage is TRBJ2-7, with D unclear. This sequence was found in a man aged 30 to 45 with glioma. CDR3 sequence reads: CASSFVSNSYEQYF. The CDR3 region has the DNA TGTGCCAGCAGCTTCGTCAGCAACTCCTACGAGCAGTACTTC.